Listed below are T cell receptor beta chains from one sample, sequenced in a study of CD8 T cells in Susac syndrome. One entry per CDR3 protein results from TCRdb running MiXCR on the immunoSEQ multiplex PCR reads. There are about 120,000 distinct CDR3 sequences in the sample; 85% to 95% occur only once, and just under 0.095% lies in the top ten. The sequenced sample consisted of CD4+ T cells from PBMCs. These receptors were obtained from a human donor with multiple sclerosis. Each CDR3 is given with its conserved first and last residue. The D gene is left open where the match is weak. Not all rows give a size; the values are once, few, many and, for expanded clones, a class.

TRBJ2-7	-	TRBV29-1	-	CSVGVGGPDEQYF	TGCAGCGTGGGGGTCGGTGGACCTGACGAGCAGTACTTC
TRBJ1-3	-	TRBV18	-	CASSPLPLVSGNTIYF	TGTGCCAGCTCACCATTACCCCTGGTCTCTGGAAACACCATATATTTT
TRBJ2-5	TRBD1	TRBV19	-	CASSTPGTGGGQTQYF	TGTGCCAGTAGTACCCCCGGGACAGGGGGCGGCCAGACCCAGTACTTC
TRBJ2-5	TRBD1	TRBV30	-	CAWRPELGGFQGETQYF	TGTGCCTGGAGACCTGAGCTAGGGGGCTTCCAGGGAGAGACCCAGTACTTC
TRBJ1-2	-	TRBV7-9	-	CASSLWGQGHGYTF	TGTGCCAGCAGCTTATGGGGCCAGGGACATGGCTACACCTTC
TRBJ1-2	-	TRBV7-2	-	CASSPSTGINYGYTF	TGTGCCAGCAGCCCGTCGACAGGAATAAACTATGGCTACACCTTC
TRBJ1-5	-	TRBV18	-	CASSPPVGQPQHF	TGTGCCAGCTCACCACCGGTCGGTCAGCCCCAGCATTTT
TRBJ2-7	TRBD2	TRBV28	-	CASSLKAGGVGYEQYF	TGTGCCAGCAGTTTAAAGGCCGGGGGGGTCGGCTACGAGCAGTACTTC
TRBJ1-2	-	TRBV7-2	-	CASSLPADGTGYTF	TGTGCCAGCAGCCTCCCGGCTGACGGTACAGGCTACACCTTC
TRBJ2-3	TRBD2	TRBV5-1	-	CASSQTLGTSGTDTQYF	TGCGCCAGCAGCCAAACACTCGGGACTAGCGGCACAGATACGCAGTATTTT
TRBJ1-6	-	TRBV20-1	-	CSARYSRGRGNSPLHF	TGCAGTGCTAGATATTCCCGGGGACGGGGTAATTCACCCCTCCACTTT
TRBJ2-3	TRBD2	TRBV7-2	-	CASSATSGGANTQYF	TGTGCCAGCAGCGCCACTAGCGGGGGGGCGAATACGCAGTATTTT
TRBJ2-7	TRBD2	TRBV4-2	-	CASSPLLYGGVEEQYF	TGTGCCAGCAGCCCACTCCTATATGGGGGGGTCGAAGAGCAGTACTTC
TRBJ1-1	-	TRBV28	-	CASSLQGWNTEAFF	TGTGCCAGCAGTTTACAGGGGTGGAACACTGAAGCTTTCTTT
TRBJ1-5	TRBD1	TRBV4-2	-	CASSQGRDSQQSNQPQHF	TGTGCCAGCAGCCAAGGCCGGGACAGCCAACAGAGCAATCAGCCCCAGCATTTT
TRBJ2-3	-	TRBV5-8	once	CASSLQGGGTDTQYF	TGTGCCAGCAGCTTACAGGGTGGGGGCACAGATACGCAGTATTTT
TRBJ1-6	TRBD1	TRBV25-1	-	CASSRGNNYNSPLHF	TGTGCCAGTTCCAGGGGGAATAACTATAATTCACCCCTCCACTTT
TRBJ2-6	-	TRBV5-1	-	CASSPGRNSGANVLTF	TGCGCCAGCAGCCCGGGACGGAACTCTGGGGCCAACGTCCTGACTTTC
TRBJ2-4	-	TRBV12-3/TRBV12-4	-	CASSPATVRQGGFQYF	TGTGCCAGCAGCCCAGCTACGGTGAGACAGGGAGGTTTTCAGTACTTC
TRBJ1-6	TRBD1	TRBV29-1	-	CSVRTGGNSPLHF	TGCAGCGTAAGGACAGGGGGTAATTCACCCCTCCACTTT
TRBJ1-5	-	TRBV15	-	CATSRDLGTPNQPQHF	TGTGCCACCAGCAGAGATCTGGGGACACCTAATCAGCCCCAGCATTTT
TRBJ2-1	-	TRBV6-6	once	CASSYPQGGYEQFF	TGTGCCAGCAGTTACCCGCAGGGTGGGTATGAGCAGTTCTTC
TRBJ1-2	TRBD1	TRBV5-1	-	CASSSRPFTHRGLSYGYTF	TGCGCCAGCAGCTCCCGCCCTTTTACTCACAGGGGTCTGAGCTATGGCTACACCTTC